This entry lists 29 T cell receptor beta chains sequenced from one sample in a study of spatial heterogeneity in lung cancer. Notes on the study in general: One measure, the expanded intratumoral alpha and beta TCR count, tracked tumor mutation counts.

Sample time point: sample taken at primary tumor resection. Their antigens are not known. TCRdb fed the 5' RACE reads into MiXCR, producing one record per CDR3 protein. The sample lists about 7,800 distinct CDR3 sequences, 8% to 10% occurring once. The sequencing here drew on lung tumor tissue, taken at surgery. The receptors stem from a male donor with early-stage non-small cell lung cancer.

This clonotype was counted many times. Being off target in a library aimed at alpha chains, this beta chain has a size of little meaning. This chain links TRBV29-1 with TRBJ2-2; perhaps TRBD1 as D (5 bases). The germline V gene has CDR1 SQVTM and CDR2 ANQGSEA. Trimming pared 2 bases from V and 5 bases from J, leaving 12 bases between. The CDR3 contains 14 residues. The CDR3 is CSVEQGSRTGELFF. The CDR3 DNA is TGCAGCGTTGAACAGGGAAGTAGAACCGGGGAGCTGTTTTTT.

This clonotype ranks as medium-sized (0.01 to 0.1%). The library was designed around alpha chains, so this beta chain is a stray read whose abundance carries little weight. The rearrangement links TRBV12-3 or TRBV12-4 to TRBJ2-3; 9 bases agree with TRBD1. V dropped 6 bases and J dropped 2; count of bases not matched to a gene: 6. This CDR3 is built from 15 residues. CDR3 loop: CASSLTGGPTDTQYF. The CDR3 bases are TGTGCCAGCAGCCTAACAGGGGGCCCCACAGATACGCAGTATTTT.

A word on this clonotype: This beta chain is a stray read from a library made for alpha chains; its abundance is not meaningful. V and J are TRBV30 and TRBJ2-7, with 8 nucleotides matching TRBD1. Germline V gene sequence: CDR1 GTSNPN, CDR2 SVGIG (reference sequence). The CDR3 runs to 12 residues. J was trimmed by 4 bases and V by 5 bases; bases with no gene match: 4. CDR3 sequence (DNA): TGTGCCTGGGACAGGGGAATATACGAGCAGTACTTC. Its protein product is CAWDRGIYEQYF.

By sample fraction, this clonotype is medium-sized (0.01 to 0.1%). An end of the junction does not agree with germline; a read error may underlie this. Because this beta chain is a stray read in a library intended to capture alpha chains, its abundance should not be given much weight. V is TRBV7-2 and J is TRBJ1-5, with 7 bases identical to TRBD1. Germline CDR1 reads SGHTA; CDR2 reads FQGNSA. The CDR3 has 15 residues. The CDR3 protein is CVSSLAGQHNQPQHF. For the CDR3, the DNA is TGTGTCAGCAGCTTGGCGGGACAGCACAATCAGCCCCAGCATTTT.

By proportion, this clonotype is medium-sized. This beta chain is a stray read from a library made for alpha chains; its abundance is not meaningful. The rearrangement uses TRBV4-1 and TRBJ2-5; 15 bases match TRBD2. This CDR3 has 21 residues. V was clipped by 4 bases and J by 1 base; unmatched bases: 16. Looked up from germline, CDR1 is MGHRA and CDR2 is YSYEKL. The CDR3 loop reads CASSRLRTSGRAREIQETQYF. The CDR3 DNA reads as TGCGCCAGCAGCCGTTTACGGACTAGCGGGAGGGCCAGGGAGATCCAAGAGACCCAGTACTTC.

This clonotype was recorded many times. This beta chain is a stray sequence in a library constructed for alpha chains; its clone size is not meaningful. The CDR3 reads CASSIKDEQFF. The DNA of the CDR3 is TGTGCCAGTAGTATCAAGGATGAGCAGTTCTTC. The rearrangement links TRBV19 to TRBJ2-1; D is unclear. The CDR3 has 11 amino acids. Trimming took 3 bases from V and 8 from J, leaving 5 bases between them. Per the germline V gene, CDR1 is LNHDA and CDR2 is SQIVND (reference sequence).

This clonotype was picked up many times. This beta chain turned up in a library designed for alpha chains; as an off-target read, its abundance says little. The chain employs TRBV20-1 and TRBJ1-2; D gene unclear. Between the trimmed V and J ends, which lost 7 bases and 8 bases, there was a span of 20 bases. The CDR3 covers 13 residues. Germline V gives CDR1 DFQATT, CDR2 SNEGSKA (reference sequence). The CDR3 DNA reads as TGCAGTGTTCTAGAAATGAACGGGGTGGGCTACACCTTC. Its translation: CSVLEMNGVGYTF.

About this clonotype itself: The size of this beta chain means little, since it is a stray read in a library made for alpha chains. The chain uses TRBV20-1 and TRBJ2-3; D is undetermined. The CDR3 totals 11 residues. Trimming removed 5 bases from V and 1 base from J, with 4 bases in between. Germline loops: CDR1 DFQATT, CDR2 SNEGSKA (reference sequence). CDR3 in DNA: TGCAGTGCTCTACGCACAGATACGCAGTATTTT. This gives the protein CSALRTDTQYF.

This clonotype has ten or more counts. As an off-target read in a library built for alpha chains, this beta chain has a frequency of little significance. The chain links TRBV7-7 to TRBJ2-6; D possibly corresponds to TRBD1 (6 bases). The ends were cut back, 5 bases at V and 4 bases at J, with 15 bases in the middle. Per germline, CDR1 SSHAT and CDR2 FNYEAQ (reference sequence). This CDR3 has 16 amino acids. CDR3 sequence (DNA): TGTGCCAGCAGCCCAGGCCAGGGGACCGGGGCCAACGTCCTGACTTTC. Its protein is CASSPGQGTGANVLTF.

The table lists this clonotype with a few counts. This beta chain slipped into a library made for alpha chains as a stray read, so its size is not meaningful. The V and J genes are TRBV6-2 or TRBV6-3 and TRBJ2-4; 8 bases are shared with TRBD1. This CDR3 is built from 18 residues. Germline V gene sequence: CDR1 MNHEY, CDR2 SVGEGT. V shed 4 bases, J shed 3 bases, and the junction held 14 bases outside the gene matches. CDR3 DNA: TGTGCCAGCAGTTTGAAACCGACGGGGACAGGATACAAAAACATTCAGTACTTC. Translation gives CASSLKPTGTGYKNIQYF.

This clonotype is classed as medium-sized. Because this beta chain is a stray read in a library intended to capture alpha chains, its abundance should not be given much weight. The chain joins TRBV9 to TRBJ2-1; TRBD2 might be the D (5 bases). The CDR3 loop spans 13 amino acids. The germline V and J ends were trimmed by 4 bases and 5 bases, with 10 bases remaining between them. Looked up from germline, CDR1 is SGDLS and CDR2 is YYNGEE. CDR3 amino acids: CASSMRTDNEQFF. CDR3 sequence (DNA): TGTGCCAGCAGCATGCGGACTGACAATGAGCAGTTCTTC.

Sample share makes this clonotype medium-sized. A library prepared for alpha chains yielded this beta chain as an off-target read; its size is of little meaning. The chain links TRBV7-6 to TRBJ2-1; 8 bases are shared with TRBD2. Germline CDR1 is SGHVS and CDR2 is FNYEAQ. The CDR3 covers 13 residues. Germline trimming cut 6 bases from V and 8 bases from J; bases unmatched to any gene: 6. CDR3 sequence (DNA): TGTGCCAGCAGTTGGACTAGCACCCATGAGCAGTTCTTC. Amino acids: CASSWTSTHEQFF.

By its share, this clonotype is medium-sized. Being off target in a library aimed at alpha chains, this beta chain has a size of little meaning. The chain recombines TRBV7-9 with TRBJ2-2; no reliable D call. Per the germline V gene, CDR1 is SEHNR and CDR2 is FQNEAQ (reference sequence). This CDR3 contains 14 residues. Trimming took 5 bases from V and 3 from J, leaving 10 bases between them. The CDR3 DNA reads as TGTGCCAGCAGCCCGGAGTCTTACACCGGGGAGCTGTTTTTT. Translation: CASSPESYTGELFF.

This clonotype was counted at least ten times. This beta chain is an unintended read in a library built for alpha chains; its size means little. The gene calls are TRBV10-2 and TRBJ2-5; 10 nucleotides agree with TRBD1. Germline V gene data show CDR1 as WSHSY and CDR2 as SAAADI. This CDR3 spans 15 amino acids. Germline trimming cut 6 bases from V and 5 bases from J; bases unmatched to any gene: 9. Written as DNA, the CDR3 is TGCGCCAGCAGGCCTGGACAGGGGGGATGGGAGACCCAGTACTTC. It codes for CASRPGQGGWETQYF.

Ten or more counts support this clonotype. This beta chain slipped into a library made for alpha chains as a stray read, so its size is not meaningful. This chain links TRBV5-1 with TRBJ2-7; possible D gene TRBD2, 6 bases. Germline CDR1 is SGHRS and CDR2 is YFSETQ. This CDR3 has 14 amino acids. Trimming removed 1 base from V and 5 bases from J, with 13 bases in between. The CDR3 spells CASSLMGERDEQYF. The DNA for the CDR3 is TGCGCCAGCAGCTTGATGGGGGAGCGGGACGAGCAGTACTTC.

By proportion, this clonotype is medium-sized. A library prepared for alpha chains yielded this beta chain as an off-target read; its size is of little meaning. The chain employs TRBV7-8 and TRBJ2-2; D perhaps matches TRBD2 (5 bases). CDR3 length equals 14 residues. In germline, CDR1 is SGHVS, CDR2 FQNEAQ. The V gene lost 7 bases and the J gene lost 1 base, with 10 bases spanning the gap. As DNA, the CDR3 is TGTGCCAGCACCACGGAGGAGAACACCGGGGAGCTGTTTTTT. Residues: CASTTEENTGELFF.

Judged by abundance, this clonotype is medium-sized (0.01 to 0.1%). The library was built for alpha chains, so this beta chain is an off-target read and its size means little. The V and J genes are TRBV2 and TRBJ2-7, with TRBD2 matching 12 bases. Germline V CDR1 and CDR2: SNHLY, FYNNEI. V was clipped by 8 bases and J by 5 bases; unmatched bases: 4. CDR3 size: 13 residues. CDR3 bases: TGTGCCAGCCTCCGACTAGCGGGAGACGAGCAGTACTTC. Amino acids: CASLRLAGDEQYF.

Many counts were recorded for this clonotype. As an off-target read in a library built for alpha chains, this beta chain has a frequency of little significance. The V gene is TRBV5-1, the J gene TRBJ2-1; maybe TRBD2 (6 bases). V lost 4 bases to trimming and J lost 6 bases, with 17 bases between them. The CDR3 loop spans 15 amino acids. Germline CDR1 is SGHRS and CDR2 is YFSETQ. CDR3 protein: CASSPGTGTANEQFF. In DNA form, the CDR3 reads TGCGCCAGCAGCCCCGGGACGGGGACTGCCAATGAGCAGTTCTTC.

Within the sample, this clonotype is medium-sized. The size of this beta chain means little, since it is a stray read in a library made for alpha chains. The chain couples TRBV12-3 or TRBV12-4 to TRBJ1-6; 7 nucleotides align to TRBD1. CDR3 length: 14 residues. The V segment lost 7 bases and the J segment 8 bases; nucleotides outside the gene matches: 8. CDR3 nucleotide sequence: TGTGCCAGCAAAACCCTTACAGGGGATTCACCCCTCCACTTT. It codes for CASKTLTGDSPLHF.

By sample share, this clonotype is medium-sized. This beta chain is a stray read from a library made for alpha chains; its abundance is not meaningful. V usage is TRBV10-3 and J usage is TRBJ2-5; possible D gene TRBD1, 6 bases. The CDR3 contains 13 residues. Trimming removed 10 bases at V and 2 bases at J, with 14 bases between. Germline V gene data show CDR1 as ENHRY and CDR2 as SYGVKD. The CDR3 coding sequence is TGTGCCAGTCAGAGGGGGTTACAAGAGACCCAGTACTTC. Its protein is CASQRGLQETQYF.

By sample share, this clonotype is medium-sized. This beta chain is an off-target read within a library intended for alpha chains, so its frequency means little. V gene TRBV21-1 combines with J gene TRBJ2-7; the table calls TRBD1, which could not be checked here. TRBV21-1 is described as a pseudogene. The CDR3 spans 14 residues. This CDR3 is CASSRGGANHEQYF. The CDR3 DNA reads as TGTGCCAGCAGCCGGGGGGGAGCTAACCACGAGCAGTACTTC.

This clonotype is judged medium-sized. This beta chain turned up in a library designed for alpha chains; as an off-target read, its abundance says little. This chain joins TRBV19 and TRBJ2-7, with D tentatively TRBD1 (5 bases). V was clipped by 3 bases and J by 2 bases, with 11 bases between them. Germline CDR1 reads LNHDA; CDR2 reads SQIVND (reference sequence). This CDR3 is built from 14 residues. The CDR3 nucleotides are TGTGCCAGTAGTATGAAGGGGCCACCCTACGAGCAGTACTTC. It yields the protein CASSMKGPPYEQYF.

By its share, this clonotype is medium-sized. This beta chain represents an off-target read in a library built for alpha chains; its size is of limited meaning. The chain employs TRBV7-3 and TRBJ2-2; D unresolved. The V end lost 2 bases, the J end lost 5 bases, and 6 bases lay between the germline ends. CDR3 length equals 13 residues. Germline-derived CDR1 and CDR2 are SGHTA and FQGTGA. The CDR3 sequence is CASSLATTGELFF. The CDR3 bases are TGTGCCAGCAGCTTAGCTACTACCGGGGAGCTGTTTTTT.

Of note for this clonotype: The library was built for alpha chains, so this beta chain is an off-target read and its size means little. The chain is built from TRBV14 and TRBJ2-2, with a weak D call TRBD1 (5 bases). Germline values: CDR1 SGHDN, CDR2 FVKESK. The V end lost 5 bases, the J end lost 6 bases, and 16 bases lay between the germline ends. This CDR3 has 15 amino acids. The CDR3 spells CASSSAALGPGELFF. The CDR3 region has the DNA TGTGCCAGCAGCTCGGCGGCTCTGGGGCCCGGGGAGCTGTTTTTT.

Note on this clonotype: This beta chain is an off-target read within a library intended for alpha chains, so its frequency means little. The CDR3 DNA sequence: TGTGCCAGCAGCGCAACAGGGGAGTCACCCCTCCACTTT. It is translated as CASSATGESPLHF. This chain connects TRBV7-2 to TRBJ1-6, with 7 bases lining up with TRBD1. Germline trimming cut 5 bases from V and 10 bases from J; bases unmatched to any gene: 5. The length of the CDR3 is 13 residues. Germline CDR1 reads SGHTA; CDR2 reads FQGNSA.

This clonotype was seen repeatedly, ten times or more. The library was designed around alpha chains, so this beta chain is a stray read whose abundance carries little weight. The V gene is TRBV25-1, the J gene TRBJ2-5, with 10 bases lining up with TRBD1. This CDR3 contains 14 residues. After removal of 4 bases from V and 2 bases from J, the junction contained 1 base not matched to a gene. CDR1 is MGHDK, CDR2 SYGVNS, per germline. The CDR3 protein is CASSGDRGQETQYF. CDR3 nucleotides: TGTGCCAGCAGTGGGGACAGGGGACAAGAGACCCAGTACTTC.

There are many counts of this clonotype. This beta chain is a stray read from a library made for alpha chains; its abundance is not meaningful. The chain couples TRBV5-1 to TRBJ2-7, with 10 bases lining up with TRBD2. The junction had 11 bases not matched to a gene; V was cut back by 4 bases and J by 4 bases. This CDR3 has 16 residues. Germline V gives CDR1 SGHRS, CDR2 YFSETQ. The CDR3 DNA reads TGCGCCAGCAGCCTAGGACTAGCGGAGGAATATTACGAGCAGTACTTC. This sequence encodes CASSLGLAEEYYEQYF.

This clonotype qualifies as medium-sized (0.01 to 0.1%). The library was built for alpha chains, so this beta chain is an off-target read and its size means little. The gene calls are TRBV28 and TRBJ1-2; D is uncertain. There are 15 residues in the CDR3. With 1 base removed from V and 4 bases from J, the gap between germline ends came to 13 bases. CDR1 is MDHEN and CDR2 is SYDVKM in the germline V gene. This CDR3 reads CASSLSGYGGYGYTF. The CDR3 nucleotides read TGTGCCAGCAGTTTATCCGGTTACGGCGGCTATGGCTACACCTTC.

In regard to this clonotype: This beta chain lies outside the target of a library built for alpha chains; its clone size means little. The chain recombines TRBV25-1 with TRBJ1-6; possible D gene TRBD1, 5 bases. Trimming removed 6 bases at V and 9 bases at J, with 9 bases between. This CDR3 has 12 amino acids. Germline CDR1 MGHDK, CDR2 SYGVNS. In DNA form, the CDR3 reads TGTGCCAGCAGCGCGGGGGTTTCACCCCTCCACTTT. It specifies CASSAGVSPLHF.